This paragraph reports one T cell receptor beta chain. TCRdb processed the 5' RACE reads anew with MiXCR; each CDR3 protein has one entry. The profile covers 65,000 to 90,000 distinct CDR3 sequences, with roughly 13% appearing a single time and around 25% taken by the ten largest. The source of the sample is a study of T cells after yellow fever vaccination. This CDR3 has 13 residues. Germline values: CDR1 MNHEY, CDR2 SVGAGI. Trimming removed 0 bases from V and 6 bases from J, with 8 bases in between. V is TRBV6-5 and J is TRBJ1-1; D gene ambiguous. The origin of this receptor is a man aged 18 to 35 who received the YFV17D yellow fever vaccine. The sample in question was CD8+ T cells not binding an NS4B(214-222) dextramer, sorted from PBMCs, obtained less than 25 days after the first yellow fever vaccination. The CDR3 region is CASSYSLNAEAFF. CDR3 DNA sequence: TGTGCCAGCAGTTACTCGCTGAATGCTGAAGCTTTCTTT.